Below are 23 T cell receptor beta chains sequenced from a single sample in a study of blood T cells in healthy people across ages. A second PCR, run for about 6 to 12 cycles, used a sample-barcoded 5' primer plus a J-beta primer mix. TCRdb re-called the 5' RACE reads with MiXCR, one entry per CDR3 protein. The data contain 630,000 or so distinct CDR3 sequences, approximately 30% of them singletons. Sequenced sample: blood. The source of these receptors is an elderly woman in good health.

This clonotype was seen many times. The chain carries TRBV6-5 and TRBJ1-2; 9 nucleotides align to TRBD1. This CDR3 is built from 15 residues. With 4 bases clipped from V and 4 bases from J, the junction kept 7 bases outside the gene matches. Germline V gene data show CDR1 as MNHEY and CDR2 as SVGAGI. CDR3 nucleotides: TGTGCCAGCAGTTCCGGACAGGGGAGGAGCTATGGCTACACCTTC. Its protein is CASSSGQGRSYGYTF.

Comment on this clonotype: This may stem from a read error, because a much larger clone lies one nucleotide away. The V gene is TRBV24-1, the J gene TRBJ2-5; the D is unclear. This CDR3 region has 11 residues. In germline, CDR1 is KGHDR, CDR2 SFDVKD. V shed 9 bases and J shed 11 bases, with 15 bases lying between them. The CDR3: CATCQASEQYF. CDR3 nucleotide sequence: TGTGCCACCTGCCAGGCTTCTGAGCAGTACTTC.

Points on this clonotype: The CDR3 does not end in the conserved phenylalanine or tryptophan, so this is likely a read error. The chain uses TRBV7-2 and TRBJ2-7, with 7 positions matching TRBD1. The CDR3 runs 15 residues. The germline V gene encodes CDR1 SGHTA and CDR2 FQGNSA. J gave up 2 bases and V 7 bases, and 11 bases lay outside the gene matches. CDR3 protein: CASNSDRDHPYEQYC. CDR3 bases: TGTGCCAGCAACTCCGACAGGGACCACCCCTACGAGCAGTACTGC.

The chain couples TRBV18 to TRBJ2-7, with TRBD1 as a possible D gene (5 bases). Trimming took off 1 base at V and 0 bases at J, with 13 bases between the two ends. Germline V gene data show CDR1 as KGHSH and CDR2 as LQKENI. There are 16 residues in the CDR3. The CDR3 bases are TGTGCCAGCTCACCACAAATCGGACATTTCTCCTACGAGCAGTACTTC. It specifies CASSPQIGHFSYEQYF.

This clonotype was found many times. This chain connects TRBV12-3 or TRBV12-4 to TRBJ2-1; TRBD1 agrees at 8 bases. The CDR3 spans 14 residues. J gave up 7 bases and V 7 bases, and 9 bases lay outside the gene matches. The CDR3 region is CASTPDRALNEQFF. CDR3 nucleotides: TGTGCCAGCACCCCGGACAGGGCTTTAAATGAGCAGTTCTTC.

This clonotype was detected ten times or more. This chain connects TRBV6-6 to TRBJ1-4, with no clear D. The V gene's germline CDR1 is MNHNY and CDR2 SVGAGI (reference sequence). The CDR3 length is 15 residues. Trimming removed 2 bases from V and 8 bases from J, with 15 bases in between. The CDR3 region is CASSYPLGGEEKLFF. Here the CDR3 DNA reads TGTGCCAGCAGTTACCCCCTGGGCGGGGAAGAAAAACTGTTTTTT.

Of note for this clonotype: A much larger clone lies a single base off, so this may be a read error. The chain combines TRBV4-3 with TRBJ2-5, with D perhaps TRBD2 (6 bases). V lost 0 bases and J 11 bases, leaving 16 bases between the germline ends. Looked up from germline, CDR1 is LGHNA and CDR2 is YSLEER. The CDR3 spans 14 residues. In nucleotides, the CDR3 is TGCGCCAGCAGCCAAGAACGGTCTAGCGATGGGCAGTACTTC. The encoded protein is CASSQERSSDGQYF.

V and J are TRBV4-2 and TRBJ1-5, with D perhaps matching TRBD1 (5 bases). Germline V lookup: CDR1 LGHNA, CDR2 YNFKEQ. This CDR3 spans 14 amino acids. V was pared by 4 bases and J by 1 base, with 8 bases between. The CDR3: CASSREGSNQPQHF. Here the CDR3 DNA reads TGTGCCAGCAGCCGGGAGGGGAGCAATCAGCCCCAGCATTTT.

This clonotype occurred many times. The J gene is TRBJ1-6, the V gene TRBV9; 9 bases match TRBD1. J gave up 9 bases and V 6 bases, and 10 bases lay outside the gene matches. The CDR3 runs 15 residues. Germline CDR1 SGDLS, CDR2 YYNGEE. CDR3 residues: CASNTPGQGGSPLHF. The CDR3 bases are TGTGCCAGCAATACCCCGGGACAGGGAGGTTCACCCCTCCACTTT.

This clonotype was seen at least ten times. The V and J genes are TRBV24-1 and TRBJ2-3; TRBD2 matches 7 bases. This CDR3 spans 18 amino acids. The germline V gene encodes CDR1 KGHDR and CDR2 SFDVKD. Trimming cost V 2 bases and J 2 bases; bases outside gene matches: 12. In DNA form, the CDR3 reads TGTGCCACCAGTGATTATGGGGGGAGGGGATCGGCCACAGATACGCAGTATTTT. Translated, it gives CATSDYGGRGSATDTQYF.

This clonotype was observed a handful of times. A much larger clone lies a single base off, so this may be a read error. The rearrangement links TRBV27 to TRBJ2-5; no reliable D call. This CDR3 has 13 amino acids. CDR1 MNHEY and CDR2 SMNVEV come from the germline V gene (reference sequence). The V and J ends lost 8 bases and 11 bases respectively, with 21 bases between them. CDR3 in DNA: TGTGCCAGCTGGCCAGACACCAACAATGAGCAGTACTTC. Amino acids: CASWPDTNNEQYF.

This clonotype has a count of ten or more. The J gene is TRBJ2-7, the V gene TRBV7-9; D gene uncertain. The CDR3 spans 17 residues. The ends were cut back, 1 base at V and 2 bases at J, with 18 bases in the middle. Germline V gives CDR1 SEHNR, CDR2 FQNEAQ (reference sequence). Here the CDR3 reads CASSLESTEIGTYEQYF. Written as DNA, the CDR3 is TGTGCCAGCAGCTTAGAGTCTACGGAAATAGGGACCTACGAGCAGTACTTC.

This clonotype was detected many times. This chain links TRBV15 with TRBJ2-7; D is unclear. The CDR3 length is 14 residues. The germline V gene has CDR1 LNHNV and CDR2 YYDKDF (reference sequence). Deletions cut 4 bases from V and 2 bases from J, with 12 bases between. CDR3 sequence reads: CATSIGPGPYEQYF. In DNA form, the CDR3 reads TGTGCCACCAGCATCGGACCTGGGCCCTACGAGCAGTACTTC.

J is TRBJ2-1 and V is TRBV5-1; 8 bases line up with TRBD2. V shed 0 bases and J 4 bases; nucleotides not matched to a gene: 6. The V gene's germline CDR1 is SGHRS and CDR2 YFSETQ. This CDR3 has 16 residues. The CDR3: CASSLVASGGYNEQFF. DNA of the CDR3: TGCGCCAGCAGCTTGGTGGCCAGCGGGGGATACAATGAGCAGTTCTTC.

This clonotype was seen many times. This chain connects TRBV7-2 to TRBJ2-3; 13 bases line up with TRBD2. From germline, CDR1 is SGHTA and CDR2 FQGNSA. This CDR3 contains 15 residues. V shed 7 bases, J shed 6 bases, and the junction held 7 bases outside the gene matches. Written as DNA, the CDR3 is TGTGCCAGCACCAGGGAGACTAGCGGGAGGGATACGCAGTATTTT. Protein product: CASTRETSGRDTQYF.

This clonotype has ten or more counts. The V gene is TRBV7-2, the J gene TRBJ2-3, with D uncertain. Germline-derived CDR1 and CDR2 are SGHTA and FQGNSA. With 4 bases removed from V and 2 bases from J, the gap between germline ends came to 19 bases. CDR3 length: 17 amino acids. The CDR3 nucleotides read TGTGCCAGCAGCTCCATAGGCCAGGCTTCCCCCACAGATACGCAGTATTTT. As protein: CASSSIGQASPTDTQYF.

The CDR3 here is CASSVGLSGNTIYF. The CDR3 DNA follows: TGTGCCAGCAGCGTGGGCCTCTCTGGAAACACCATATATTTT. The J gene is TRBJ1-3, the V gene TRBV11-3; D unclear. The CDR3 extends over 14 amino acids. V dropped 5 bases and J dropped 0 bases, with 8 bases sitting between them. Germline lookup yields CDR1 SGHNT and CDR2 YENEEA.

This clonotype was seen only a few times. This chain uses TRBV30 with TRBJ2-1; TRBD2 matches 12 bases. CDR3 length equals 15 residues. V was clipped by 4 bases and J by 9 bases; unmatched bases: 10. Germline CDR1 and CDR2: GTSNPN and SVGIG (reference sequence). CDR3 region: CAWIGLAGGRGEQFF. CDR3 nucleotides: TGTGCCTGGATAGGCCTAGCGGGGGGGCGGGGTGAGCAGTTCTTC.

There are a few counts of this clonotype. A much larger clone lies a single base off, so this may be a read error. The chain is built from TRBV7-6 and TRBJ2-1; 10 nucleotides line up with TRBD2. The V gene's germline CDR1 is SGHVS and CDR2 FNYEAQ. The CDR3 has 16 residues. V was pared by 6 bases and J by 8 bases, with 13 bases of the junction left unmatched. The CDR3 region has the DNA TGTGCCAGCAGTGAAGGGAGCGGGGGGGCCAGCGATGAGCAGTTCTTC. It specifies CASSEGSGGASDEQFF.

This clonotype was seen repeatedly, ten times or more. The rearrangement links TRBV20-1 to TRBJ2-3; 9 positions match TRBD1. This CDR3 comprises 14 residues. Trimming took 5 bases from V and 4 from J; bases not matched to a gene: 7. CDR1 is DFQATT, CDR2 SNEGSKA, per germline (reference sequence). CDR3 nucleotide sequence: TGCAGTGCTCCCCGGGACAGGGCTGCAGATACGCAGTATTTT. It yields the protein CSAPRDRAADTQYF.

At least ten counts were recorded for this clonotype. The chain uses TRBV4-3 and TRBJ1-2; 9 bases map to TRBD1. CDR1 and CDR2 (germline): LGHNA, YSLEER. This CDR3 contains 15 residues. V lost 0 bases and J lost 7; bases outside the gene matches: 6. In nucleotides, the CDR3 is TGCGCCAGCAGCCAAGATTGGGACAGGGCCGGTGGCTACACCTTC. Translated: CASSQDWDRAGGYTF.

There are many counts of this clonotype. The rearrangement joins TRBV6-6 to TRBJ2-7; 10 bases agree with TRBD2. Trimming took 4 bases from V and 0 from J; bases not matched to a gene: 9. The CDR3 is 17 residues long. In germline, CDR1 is MNHNY, CDR2 SVGAGI (reference sequence). The CDR3 region is CASSSRTSGAYSYEQYF. Written as DNA, the CDR3 is TGTGCCAGCAGTTCGAGAACTAGCGGGGCCTACTCCTACGAGCAGTACTTC.

In this sample, this clonotype turned up a few times. Possible read error: a much larger clone is one base away. J is TRBJ2-3 and V is TRBV12-3 or TRBV12-4, with 8 bases identical to TRBD2. CDR3 length: 16 amino acids. The CDR3 bases are TGTGCCAGCAGTTTAGTTACTAGCGGCTACACAGATGCGCAGTATTTT. Its translation is CASSLVTSGYTDAQYF.